A single sample gave rise to the 16 T cell receptor beta chains below, sequenced in a study of identical twins. TCRdb fed the 5' RACE reads into MiXCR, producing one record per CDR3 protein. Among roughly 630,000 distinct CDR3 sequences listed, just over 7% were seen once. A further study also used this sample, focusing on yellow fever vaccine responses in identical twins.

What was sequenced was PBMCs. The receptors stem from a woman aged 18-29 years in good health.

This clonotype was seen at least ten times. J is TRBJ1-5 and V is TRBV3-1; D is undetermined. Germline V gene data show CDR1 as LGHDT and CDR2 as YNNKEL (reference sequence). The CDR3 is made up of 14 amino acids. V was trimmed by 3 bases and J by 2 bases, leaving 8 bases between them. CDR3 sequence (DNA): TGTGCCAGCAGCCATTCGTGGGGCAATCAGCCCCAGCATTTT. This translates into CASSHSWGNQPQHF.

This clonotype came up a few times. The chain combines TRBV25-1 with TRBJ1-2; D may be TRBD1 (5 bases). V shed 6 bases and J shed 8 bases, with 13 bases lying between them. The CDR3 has 12 residues. From germline, CDR1 is MGHDK and CDR2 SYGVNS. This CDR3 is CASSQGPIGYTF. Here the CDR3 DNA reads TGTGCCAGCAGCCAGGGACCCATCGGCTACACCTTC.

The rearrangement uses TRBV29-1 and TRBJ2-7; 8 nucleotides line up with TRBD2. The CDR3 has 14 residues. Per germline, CDR1 SQVTM and CDR2 ANQGSEA. The J segment lost 2 bases and the V segment lost 4 bases, leaving 7 bases of the junction unmatched. This CDR3 is CSVVSSGTTYEQYF. In DNA form, the CDR3 reads TGCAGCGTTGTAAGTAGCGGGACAACCTACGAGCAGTACTTC.

This clonotype was seen at least ten times. The chain combines TRBV24-1 with TRBJ2-1; tentatively, D is TRBD1 (6 bases). The CDR3 is 14 amino acids. V was clipped by 6 bases and J by 5 bases, with 13 bases between them. Germline CDR1 is KGHDR and CDR2 is SFDVKD. The CDR3 bases are TGTGCCACCAGTCAGGGACAAACCCACAATGAGCAGTTCTTC. This encodes CATSQGQTHNEQFF.

This clonotype was observed a few times. The rearrangement uses TRBV20-1 and TRBJ2-3; tentative D call: TRBD2 (5 bases). The CDR3 is made up of 12 amino acids. Trimming took 5 bases from V and 3 from J, leaving 9 bases between them. The germline V gene encodes CDR1 DFQATT and CDR2 SNEGSKA (reference sequence). The CDR3 sequence is CSAAGLTDTQYF. DNA of the CDR3: TGCAGTGCTGCCGGACTTACAGATACGCAGTATTTT.

This clonotype has at least ten counts. The chain has TRBV6-5 and TRBJ2-3; TRBD1 is a possible D gene (6 bases). V was pared by 4 bases and J by 0 bases, with 11 bases between. CDR1 MNHEY and CDR2 SVGAGI come from the germline V gene. The CDR3 has 15 residues. As DNA, the CDR3 is TGTGCCAGCAGTTCGAGGGGGATAAGCACAGATACGCAGTATTTT. Translated: CASSSRGISTDTQYF.

This clonotype has more than one count but fewer than ten. The chain recombines TRBV20-1 with TRBJ2-1, with a weak D call TRBD1 (6 bases). The CDR3 length is 14 residues. Trimming took off 4 bases at V and 4 bases at J, with 14 bases between the two ends. Germline values: CDR1 DFQATT, CDR2 SNEGSKA (reference sequence). DNA of the CDR3: TGCAGTGCTACTTACCCCGGACAGTACAATGAGCAGTTCTTC. Translating it yields CSATYPGQYNEQFF.

There are many counts of this clonotype. The V call is TRBV7-9, the J call TRBJ2-1; D perhaps matches TRBD2 (5 bases). The CDR3 spans 14 residues. CDR1 is SEHNR and CDR2 is FQNEAQ in the germline V gene (reference sequence). V lost 9 bases and J lost 0, with 12 bases in between. CDR3 DNA sequence: TGTGCCAGAACAAGCGGAAGCTCCTACAATGAGCAGTTCTTC. Amino acid sequence: CARTSGSSYNEQFF.

This chain links TRBV12-3 or TRBV12-4 with TRBJ2-2; D not certain. Trimming removed 1 base from V and 5 bases from J, with 11 bases in between. There are 15 residues in the CDR3. The CDR3 nucleotides are TGTGCCAGCAGTTTAGGGAGCCCCCGGACCGGGGAGCTGTTTTTT. Its protein product is CASSLGSPRTGELFF.

This clonotype appeared many times. The V and J genes are TRBV6-1 and TRBJ2-3; unclear D gene. Germline V gene lookup returns CDR1 MNHNS and CDR2 SASEGT. The CDR3 length is 14 residues. V lost 6 bases to trimming and J lost 1 base, with 11 bases between them. DNA of the CDR3: TGTGCCAGCAGGCCCGTGAGCCGCACAGATACGCAGTATTTT. It encodes CASRPVSRTDTQYF.

There are many counts of this clonotype. The chain joins TRBV7-2 to TRBJ2-5, with 10 bases matching TRBD1. CDR1 and CDR2 (germline): SGHTA, FQGNSA. The CDR3 length is 13 residues. V gave up 5 bases and J gave up 5 bases; unmatched junction bases: 2. The DNA of the CDR3 is TGTGCCAGCAGCCGGACAGGGGGTGAGACCCAGTACTTC. This encodes CASSRTGGETQYF. The whole variable domain, filled in from reference TRBV7-2 and TRBJ2-5, reads GAGVSQSPSNKVTEKGKDVELRCDPISGHTALYWYRQSLGQGLEFLIYFQGNSAPDKSGLPSDRFSAERTGGSVSTLTIQRTQQEDSAVYLCASSRTGGETQYFGPGTRLLVL.

This clonotype was seen a handful of times. Its ends do not fully match the called genes, so a read error is possible. The chain carries TRBV29-1 and TRBJ1-2; 7 bases fit TRBD1. The CDR3 is made up of 8 amino acids. Germline V lookup: CDR1 SQVTM, CDR2 ANQGSEA. CDR3: CSGDRESF. The DNA of the CDR3 is TGCAGCGGGGACAGAGAGTCCTTC. Full variable domain (rest looked up from reference TRBV29-1 and TRBJ1-2): SAVISQKPSRDICQRGTSLTIQCQVDSQVTMMFWYRQQPGQSLTLIATANQGSEATYESGFVIDKFPISRPNLTFSTLTVSNMSPEDSSIYLCSGDRESFGSGTRLTVV.

This clonotype came up many times. The chain links TRBV24-1 to TRBJ2-2, with D tentatively TRBD2 (6 bases). The CDR3 runs to 17 residues. Trimming stripped 3 bases from V and 2 bases from J, with 15 bases between. CDR1 and CDR2 (germline): KGHDR, SFDVKD. The CDR3 region is CATSDTPGTQNTGELFF. The CDR3 DNA follows: TGTGCCACCAGTGATACACCCGGGACTCAAAACACCGGGGAGCTGTTTTTT.

This clonotype showed up just a few times. The V gene is TRBV21-1, the J gene TRBJ2-3; the D call TRBD1 from the table was never checked on the DNA. TRBV21-1 is assigned pseudogene status. This CDR3 contains 14 residues. Here the CDR3 reads CASISRLSTDTQYF. CDR3 bases: TGTGCCAGCATTTCCCGGCTGAGCACAGATACGCAGTATTTT.

This clonotype was observed a handful of times. The chain links TRBV29-1 to TRBJ2-3; D unclear. CDR3 length: 13 amino acids. Germline values: CDR1 SQVTM, CDR2 ANQGSEA. V lost 4 bases and J lost 4, with 12 bases in between. The CDR3 loop reads CSVAAIGADTQYF. The CDR3 DNA reads as TGCAGCGTTGCGGCCATCGGCGCAGATACGCAGTATTTT.

Ten or more counts support this clonotype. The chain combines TRBV20-1 with TRBJ2-1; TRBD2 matches at 7 bases. In germline, CDR1 is DFQATT, CDR2 SNEGSKA (reference sequence). This CDR3 contains 13 residues. Trimming removed 3 bases from V and 8 bases from J; junction bases left unmatched: 7. CDR3 residues: CSASGAGKYEQFF. The CDR3 DNA follows: TGCAGTGCTAGTGGAGCGGGGAAATATGAGCAGTTCTTC.